Below are 14 T cell receptor beta chains sequenced from a single sample in a study of cytomegalovirus exposure and HLA in healthy donors. Primers for the PCR totalled 60 Vbeta and 13 Jbeta. Measured with immunoSEQ multiplex PCR; TCRdb has only the in-frame clones, and not every one. The sample holds about 160,000 clones, 82% seen once. The specimen was PBMCs. The receptors were gathered from a man over 45 in good health and CMV-seropositive.

This clone was seen just once. V usage is TRBV2 and J usage is TRBJ1-2, with 8 bases matching TRBD1. Germline V CDR1 and CDR2: SNHLY, FYNNEI. The CDR3 contains 12 residues. V dropped 6 bases and J dropped 3; count of bases not matched to a gene: 0. The DNA of the CDR3 is TGTGCCAGCAGGGGACAGGACTATGGCTACACCTTC. It yields the protein CASRGQDYGYTF.

The V gene is TRBV7-2, the J gene TRBJ1-2; D is unclear. The V and J ends lost 5 bases and 0 bases respectively, with 13 bases between them. Germline-derived CDR1 and CDR2 are SGHTA and FQGNSA. CDR3 length equals 15 residues. CDR3 in DNA: TGTGCCAGCAGCATGGGCAGTGCCTCTAACTATGGCTACACCTTC. This gives the protein CASSMGSASNYGYTF.

The gene calls are TRBV6-4 and TRBJ1-2, with 10 positions matching TRBD1. CDR1 and CDR2 from the germline V gene are MRHNA and SNTAGT. The CDR3 consists of 14 residues. With V trimmed by 7 bases and J by 8 bases, 10 bases remained unmatched. The CDR3 coding sequence is TGTGCCAGCAACGCCGGGACAGGGGCACGGGGCTACACCTTC. Amino acids: CASNAGTGARGYTF.

The J gene is TRBJ2-7, the V gene TRBV13, with TRBD1 matching over 9 bases. The junction had 9 bases not matched to a gene; V was cut back by 5 bases and J by 1 base. CDR1 is PRHDT, CDR2 FYEKMQ, per germline (reference sequence). This CDR3 is built from 16 residues. CDR3 sequence reads: CASSPPPGQGSYEQYF. CDR3 sequence (DNA): TGTGCCAGCAGCCCCCCCCCGGGACAGGGATCCTACGAGCAGTACTTC. Based on the CDR3 plus reference TRBV13 and TRBJ2-7, the full variable domain is AAGVIQSPRHLIKEKRETATLKCYPIPRHDTVYWYQQGPGQDPQFLISFYEKMQSDKGSIPDRFSAQQFSDYHSELNMSSLELGDSALYFCASSPPPGQGSYEQYFGPGTRLTVT.

The rearrangement uses TRBV19 and TRBJ2-7, with 11 bases matching TRBD2. Germline CDR1 LNHDA, CDR2 SQIVND (reference sequence). The CDR3 is 15 amino acids. With 7 bases clipped from V and 3 bases from J, the junction kept 8 bases outside the gene matches. CDR3 DNA sequence: TGTGCCAGTAAGGGGCTAGCGGGAGGCCGCTACGAGCAGTACTTC. It encodes CASKGLAGGRYEQYF.

CDR3 loop: CASSSRDSPAYEQYF. Written as DNA, the CDR3 is TGCGCCAGCAGCAGCCGGGACTCCCCGGCGTACGAGCAGTACTTC. The chain joins TRBV5-1 to TRBJ2-7; D is possibly TRBD2 (6 bases). The CDR3 loop spans 15 amino acids. V was trimmed by 4 bases and J by 4 bases, leaving 18 bases between them. Germline V gene data show CDR1 as SGHRS and CDR2 as YFSETQ.

This chain uses TRBV5-1 with TRBJ2-5; TRBD2 agrees at 12 bases. CDR1 and CDR2 (germline): SGHRS, YFSETQ. The CDR3 runs to 20 residues. Trimming removed 0 bases from V and 4 bases from J; junction bases left unmatched: 16. Here the CDR3 DNA reads TGCGCCAGCAGCTTGGGGTCAGGACTAGCGGGGAACCCGGCCCGAGAGACCCAGTACTTC. Translation: CASSLGSGLAGNPARETQYF. Variable domain in full (rest from reference TRBV5-1 and TRBJ2-5): KAGVTQTPRYLIKTRGQQVTLSCSPISGHRSVSWYQQTPGQGLQFLFEYFSETQRNKGNFPGRFSGRQFSNSRSEMNVSTLELGDSALYLCASSLGSGLAGNPARETQYFGPGTRLLVL.

This chain links TRBV7-6 with TRBJ1-1; TRBD1 is a possible D gene (5 bases). CDR3 length: 13 amino acids. Germline CDR1 SGHVS, CDR2 FNYEAQ. V lost 3 bases, J lost 3 bases, and 8 bases lay in between. The CDR3 bases are TGTGCCAGCAGCTTGCGGGGGGACACTGAAGCTTTCTTT. Translation gives CASSLRGDTEAFF.

The chain recombines TRBV7-2 with TRBJ2-7; 9 nucleotides align to TRBD1. Germline CDR1 is SGHTA and CDR2 is FQGNSA. The CDR3 spans 14 residues. Trimming at V came to 4 bases and at J to 5 bases, leaving 6 bases not matched to a gene. In nucleotides, the CDR3 is TGTGCCAGCAGCTCACAGGGGACAGGGAACGAGCAGTACTTC. Translated, it gives CASSSQGTGNEQYF.

The gene calls are TRBV7-9 and TRBJ2-1; the D is unclear. Germline V gene data show CDR1 as SEHNR and CDR2 as FQNEAQ (reference sequence). CDR3 size: 13 residues. V dropped 7 bases and J dropped 7 bases, with 14 bases sitting between them. In DNA form, the CDR3 reads TGTGCCAGCAAAGACTCCCCGTTGAATGAGCAGTTCTTC. It specifies CASKDSPLNEQFF.

This chain links TRBV5-6 with TRBJ1-5; no clear D gene. Germline V gene data show CDR1 as SGHDT and CDR2 as YYEEEE. The V and J ends lost 0 bases and 2 bases respectively, with 15 bases between them. The CDR3 has 17 amino acids. The DNA of the CDR3 is TGTGCCAGCAGCTTGGCTGCGCAGCCCGGAGGCAATCAGCCCCAGCATTTT. Its protein is CASSLAAQPGGNQPQHF.

As to this clone: The junction differs from germline at one of its ends, possibly a read error. The sample contains more than one DNA sequence encoding this CDR3. This CDR3 reads CASSWMTANYGYTF. The CDR3, as DNA: TGTGCAAGCAGCTGGATGACAGCAAACTATGGCTACACCTTC. V is TRBV5-4 and J is TRBJ1-2, with D possibly being TRBD1 (5 bases). CDR3 length equals 14 residues. Germline loops: CDR1 SGHNT, CDR2 YYREEE (reference sequence).

The chain joins TRBV5-1 to TRBJ2-5; TRBD2 matches at 8 bases. V gave up 0 bases and J gave up 2 bases; unmatched junction bases: 9. CDR1 SGHRS and CDR2 YFSETQ come from the germline V gene. The CDR3 extends over 17 amino acids. Here the CDR3 DNA reads TGCGCCAGCAGCTTGGCCATAGCGGGGTTAACACAAGAGACCCAGTACTTC. The encoded protein is CASSLAIAGLTQETQYF.

CDR3 in amino acids: CASRETGNNQPQHF. CDR3 DNA: TGTGCCAGCAGGGAGACAGGGAACAATCAGCCCCAGCATTTT. The V call is TRBV6-1, the J call TRBJ1-5, with 7 bases aligning to TRBD1. V lost 6 bases to trimming and J lost 3 bases; unmatched junction nucleotides: 5. The CDR3 spans 14 residues. Germline values: CDR1 MNHNS, CDR2 SASEGT.